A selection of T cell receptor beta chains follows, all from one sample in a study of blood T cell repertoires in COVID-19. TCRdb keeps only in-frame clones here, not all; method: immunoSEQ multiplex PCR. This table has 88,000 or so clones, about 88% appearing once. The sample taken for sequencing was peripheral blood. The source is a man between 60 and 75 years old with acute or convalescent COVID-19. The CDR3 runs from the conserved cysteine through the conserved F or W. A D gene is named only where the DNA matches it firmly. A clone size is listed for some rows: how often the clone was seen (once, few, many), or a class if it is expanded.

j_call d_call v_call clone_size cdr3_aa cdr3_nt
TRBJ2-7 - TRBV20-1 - CSASLGGTSYEQYF TGCAGTGCTAGTCTTGGAGGGACTTCCTACGAGCAGTACTTC
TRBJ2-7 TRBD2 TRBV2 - CASRRLADTYEQYF TGTGCCAGCAGAAGACTAGCGGATACCTACGAGCAGTACTTC
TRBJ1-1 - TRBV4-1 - CASSQDFAVTEAFF TGCGCCAGCAGCCAAGATTTTGCGGTTACTGAAGCTTTCTTT
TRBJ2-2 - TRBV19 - CASKRAGGTGELFF TGTGCCAGTAAGCGGGCAGGGGGCACCGGGGAGCTGTTTTTT
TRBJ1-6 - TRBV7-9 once CASSLEQGRSPLHF TGTGCCAGCAGCTTAGAGCAGGGTCGATCACCCCTCCACTTT
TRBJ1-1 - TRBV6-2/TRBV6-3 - CASSYSALAGPGTEAFF TGTGCCAGCAGTTACTCGGCCTTGGCAGGGCCGGGCACTGAAGCTTTCTTT
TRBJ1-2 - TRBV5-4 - CASSLGGQFNYGYTF TGTGCCAGCAGCTTGGGGGGACAATTTAACTATGGCTACACCTTC
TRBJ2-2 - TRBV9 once CASSPLTTANTGELFF TGTGCCAGCAGCCCACTAACGACTGCGAACACCGGGGAGCTGTTTTTT
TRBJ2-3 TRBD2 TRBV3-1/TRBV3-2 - CASSQGTSDSDTQYF TGTGCCAGCAGCCAAGGGACTAGCGACTCAGATACGCAGTATTTT
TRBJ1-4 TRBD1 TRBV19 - CASKGTDEKLFF TGTGCCAGTAAAGGGACAGATGAAAAACTGTTTTTT
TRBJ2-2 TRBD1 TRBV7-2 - CASSPIRTGGAGELFF TGTGCCAGCAGCCCTATTAGGACAGGGGGCGCCGGGGAGCTGTTTTTT
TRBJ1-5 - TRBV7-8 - CASSPARGQNQPQHF TGTGCCAGCAGCCCAGCTCGAGGCCAAAATCAGCCCCAGCATTTT
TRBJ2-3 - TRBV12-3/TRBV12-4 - CASSPHREGTQYF TGTGCCAGCAGTCCCCACAGGGAAGGAACGCAGTATTTT
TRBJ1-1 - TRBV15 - CATSRDQTVLAEAFF TGTGCCACCAGCAGAGACCAGACAGTCCTCGCTGAAGCTTTCTTT
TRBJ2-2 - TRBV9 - CASSVVGGTGELFF TGTGCCAGCAGCGTGGTGGGGGGCACCGGGGAGCTGTTTTTT